This T cell receptor beta chain was sequenced during a study of blood T cell repertoires in COVID-19. Study context: Acute and convalescent COVID-19 samples came from the United States, Italy and Spain.

Germline values: CDR1 MGHRA, CDR2 YSYEKL. The V gene end was trimmed by 4 bases and the J gene end by 1 base; junction bases not matched to a gene: 5. CDR3 length: 16 residues. Profiled with immunoSEQ multiplex PCR; TCRdb holds only in-frame clones, not every one. Here the sample spans around 100,000 clones, roughly four fifths being singletons. The chain uses TRBV4-1 and TRBJ2-3; 10 positions match TRBD1. The sequenced sample consisted of peripheral blood. This sequence was found in a man in his forties with active or convalescent COVID-19. The CDR3 bases are TGCGCCAGCAGCCTTAGTGGGACAGGGGGCACAGATACGCAGTATTTT. Amino acid sequence: CASSLSGTGGTDTQYF.